This TCR beta chain was profiled in a study of blood T cell repertoires in COVID-19. Study information: Sites across the United States, Italy and Spain contributed samples from acute and convalescent COVID-19.

The V gene's germline CDR1 is SGHVS and CDR2 FQNEAQ. The V segment lost 5 bases and the J segment 0 bases; nucleotides outside the gene matches: 12. There are 18 residues in the CDR3. Some clones are missing from TCRdb's copy, which holds only in-frame ones; the method was immunoSEQ multiplex PCR. The sample yields approximately 40,000 clones, 89% seen once. The source is a human donor in a cohort sampled during active COVID-19. The chain uses TRBV7-8 and TRBJ2-4, with 8 positions matching TRBD1. Sequenced input: peripheral blood. The CDR3 DNA is TGTGCCAGCAGCCTAGGCCATAGGGACAGGCTAGCCAAAAACATTCAGTACTTC. It translates to CASSLGHRDRLAKNIQYF.